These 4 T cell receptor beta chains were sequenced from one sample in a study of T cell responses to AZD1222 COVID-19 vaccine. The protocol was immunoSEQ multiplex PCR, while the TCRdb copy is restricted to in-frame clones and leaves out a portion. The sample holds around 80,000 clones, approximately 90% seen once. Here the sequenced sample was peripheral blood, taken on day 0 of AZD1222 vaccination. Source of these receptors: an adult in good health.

This chain's CDR3 is CASSPRGRNNEQFF. CDR3 DNA: TGTGCCAGCAGCCCCCGGGGCAGAAACAATGAGCAGTTCTTC. The chain uses TRBV11-3 and TRBJ2-1, with D perhaps given as TRBD1 or TRBD2 (5 bases each). This CDR3 is built from 14 residues. V was trimmed by 5 bases and J by 5 bases, leaving 13 bases between them. Germline CDR1 and CDR2: SGHNT and YENEEA. The variable domain in full, with the rest retrieved from reference TRBV11-3 and TRBJ2-1, is EAGVVQSPRYKIIEKKQPVAFWCNPISGHNTLYWYLQNLGQGPELLIRYENEEAVDDSQLPKDRFSAERLKGVDSTLKIQPAELGDSAVYLCASSPRGRNNEQFFGPGTRLTVL.

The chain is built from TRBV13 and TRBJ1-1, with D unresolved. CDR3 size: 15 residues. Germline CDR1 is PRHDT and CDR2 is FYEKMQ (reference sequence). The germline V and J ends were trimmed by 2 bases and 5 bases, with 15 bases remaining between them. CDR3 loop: CASSLTGGRATEAFF. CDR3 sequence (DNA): TGTGCCAGCAGCTTAACGGGCGGACGGGCTACTGAAGCTTTCTTT. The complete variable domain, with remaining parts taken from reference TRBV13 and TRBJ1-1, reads AAGVIQSPRHLIKEKRETATLKCYPIPRHDTVYWYQQGPGQDPQFLISFYEKMQSDKGSIPDRFSAQQFSDYHSELNMSSLELGDSALYFCASSLTGGRATEAFFGQGTRLTVV.

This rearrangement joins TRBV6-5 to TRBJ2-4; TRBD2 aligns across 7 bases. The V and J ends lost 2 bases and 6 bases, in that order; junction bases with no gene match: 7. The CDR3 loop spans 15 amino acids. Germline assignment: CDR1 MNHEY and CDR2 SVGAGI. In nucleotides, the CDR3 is TGTGCCAGCAGTTACCGCGGGGGATCGGGAAACATTCAGTACTTC. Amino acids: CASSYRGGSGNIQYF.

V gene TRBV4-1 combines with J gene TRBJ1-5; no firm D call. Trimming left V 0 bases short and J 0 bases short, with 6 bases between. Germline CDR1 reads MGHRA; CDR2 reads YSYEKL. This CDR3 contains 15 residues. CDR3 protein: CASSQDWISNQPQHF. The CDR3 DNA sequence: TGCGCCAGCAGCCAAGATTGGATTAGCAATCAGCCCCAGCATTTT.